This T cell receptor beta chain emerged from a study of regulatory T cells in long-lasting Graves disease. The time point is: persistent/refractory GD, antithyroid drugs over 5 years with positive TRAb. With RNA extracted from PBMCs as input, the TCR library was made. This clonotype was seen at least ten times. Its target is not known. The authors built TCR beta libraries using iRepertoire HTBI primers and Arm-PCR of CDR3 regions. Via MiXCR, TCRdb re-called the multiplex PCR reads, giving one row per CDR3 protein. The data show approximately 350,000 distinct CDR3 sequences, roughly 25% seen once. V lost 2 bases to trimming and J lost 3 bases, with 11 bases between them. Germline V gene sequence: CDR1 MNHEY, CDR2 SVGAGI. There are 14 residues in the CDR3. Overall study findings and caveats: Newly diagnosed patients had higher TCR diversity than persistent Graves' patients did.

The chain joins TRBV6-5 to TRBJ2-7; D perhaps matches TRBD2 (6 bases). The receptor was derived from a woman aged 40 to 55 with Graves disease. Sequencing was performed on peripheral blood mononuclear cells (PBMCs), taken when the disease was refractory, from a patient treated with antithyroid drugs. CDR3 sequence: CASSYREYYYEQYF. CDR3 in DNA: TGTGCCAGCAGTTACCGGGAGTACTACTACGAGCAGTACTTC.